This is a list of T cell receptor beta chains from one sample in a study of blood T cell repertoires in COVID-19. Generated by immunoSEQ multiplex PCR, the TCRdb table keeps only in-frame clones and is missing some. The sample includes tens of thousands of clones, over 75% of them seen just once. Sequenced material: peripheral blood. These receptors were obtained from a man older than 75 with active or convalescent COVID-19. The CDR3 runs from the conserved cysteine through the conserved F or W. The D gene is left open where the match is weak. The size of a clone is reported for some rows only, either as once, few or many, or as a class for expanded clones.

d_gene	abundance	v_gene	j_gene	CDR3aa	CDR3nt
.	.	TRBV3-1/TRBV3-2	TRBJ2-5	CASSQDGPGGETQYF	TGTGCCAGCAGCCAAGATGGGCCCGGCGGGGAGACCCAGTACTTC
.	.	TRBV19	TRBJ1-1	CASRSPRGGAFF	TGTGCCAGTAGGTCTCCTCGCGGTGGAGCTTTCTTT
.	.	TRBV30	TRBJ1-1	CAWSYRRTDTEAFF	TGTGCCTGGAGTTACCGTCGGACAGATACTGAAGCTTTCTTT
TRBD1	.	TRBV19	TRBJ2-7	CASRKSIGQDGEQYF	TGTGCCAGTAGAAAAAGTATAGGACAGGACGGCGAGCAGTACTTC
TRBD1	.	TRBV18	TRBJ1-5	CASSPSAGQGGNQPQHF	TGTGCCAGCTCACCGAGTGCAGGACAGGGGGGCAATCAGCCCCAGCATTTT
.	.	TRBV10-3	TRBJ2-1	CAISESRLDPGGLNEQFF	TGTGCCATCAGTGAGTCACGGCTGGACCCCGGGGGTCTGAATGAGCAGTTCTTC
TRBD2	.	TRBV5-1	TRBJ2-7	CASSRTSGGVTYEQYF	TGCGCCAGCAGCCGGACTAGCGGGGGGGTAACCTACGAGCAGTACTTC
TRBD1	.	TRBV6-5	TRBJ1-2	CASQRQGDSGYTF	TGTGCCAGCCAGAGACAGGGAGATTCTGGCTACACCTTC
.	.	TRBV28	TRBJ2-5	CASSLGQGGEETQYF	TGTGCCAGCAGTTTAGGGCAGGGGGGAGAAGAGACCCAGTACTTC
.	.	TRBV6-1	TRBJ1-6	CASSELGEGRSPLHF	TGTGCCAGCAGTGAATTGGGGGAGGGTCGTTCACCCCTCCACTTT
TRBD1	.	TRBV7-2	TRBJ1-1	CASSLAPDRDTEAFF	TGTGCCAGCAGCTTAGCGCCCGACAGGGACACTGAAGCTTTCTTT
.	.	TRBV5-6	TRBJ1-1	CASSREDRSVEAFF	TGTGCCAGCAGCAGAGAGGACAGATCGGTTGAAGCTTTCTTT
TRBD1	.	TRBV5-1	TRBJ1-1	CASSFTGENTEAFF	TGCGCCAGCAGCTTTACAGGGGAGAACACTGAAGCTTTCTTT
TRBD2	.	TRBV7-2	TRBJ2-7	CASSLPGGGFNEQYF	TGTGCCAGCAGCCTCCCCGGGGGGGGTTTCAACGAGCAGTACTTC
TRBD1	.	TRBV6-1	TRBJ1-2	CASSVSTGGGGYGYTF	TGTGCCAGCAGTGTATCCACAGGGGGCGGAGGCTATGGCTACACCTTC
.	.	TRBV18	TRBJ2-2	CASSPAGVAGELFF	TGTGCCAGCTCACCAGCCGGGGTTGCCGGGGAGCTGTTTTTT
.	.	TRBV19	TRBJ1-4	CASSIGGLRNEKLFF	TGTGCCAGTAGTATAGGGGGCCTGCGGAATGAAAAACTGTTTTTT
.	few	TRBV5-1	TRBJ2-1	CASTPVTGSSYNEQFF	TGCGCCAGCACCCCGGTGACGGGGAGCTCCTACAATGAGCAGTTCTTC
TRBD2	.	TRBV15	TRBJ2-1	CATSREGLAGSYNEQFF	TGTGCCACCAGCAGAGAAGGACTAGCGGGGTCCTACAATGAGCAGTTCTTC
.	.	TRBV21-1	TRBJ1-4	CASKQGLGEKLFF	TGTGCCAGTAAACAGGGGTTGGGTGAAAAACTGTTTTTT
.	.	TRBV19	TRBJ1-2	CASSSWTDTLENYGYTF	TGTGCCAGTAGTTCTTGGACTGACACACTGGAGAACTATGGCTACACCTTC
.	.	TRBV18	TRBJ2-7	CASSPGGSYEQYF	TGTGCCAGCTCACCGGGGGGCTCCTACGAGCAGTACTTC
.	.	TRBV19	TRBJ2-1	CASRAGVGYNEQFF	TGTGCCAGTAGGGCCGGGGTCGGGTACAATGAGCAGTTCTTC
.	.	TRBV6-5	TRBJ1-1	CASSLVQGGPEAFF	TGTGCCAGCAGTTTGGTACAGGGCGGTCCTGAAGCTTTCTTT
TRBD1	.	TRBV7-2	TRBJ2-1	CASSSIRGRWDNEQFF	TGTGCCAGCAGCTCGATCAGGGGGCGCTGGGACAATGAGCAGTTCTTC
TRBD2	.	TRBV2	TRBJ2-1	CASSEILAGGEQFF	TGTGCCAGCAGTGAAATACTAGCGGGGGGTGAGCAGTTCTTC
.	few	TRBV12-3/TRBV12-4	TRBJ1-6	CASQQSSNSPLHF	TGTGCCAGCCAACAGTCGAGTAACTCACCCCTCCACTTT
.	.	TRBV18	TRBJ1-4	CASSPPRGVVANEKLFF	TGTGCCAGCTCACCACCCCGGGGGGTCGTGGCTAATGAAAAACTGTTTTTT
.	.	TRBV12-3/TRBV12-4	TRBJ1-2	CASSNRDGYTF	TGTGCCAGCAGCAACAGGGACGGCTACACCTTC
.	once	TRBV7-6	TRBJ1-3	CAKQGNTIYF	TGTGCCAAACAGGGAAACACCATATATTTT
.	.	TRBV5-5	TRBJ1-5	CASSPLGQDQPQHF	TGTGCCAGCAGCCCCCTTGGCCAGGATCAGCCCCAGCATTTT
TRBD2	once	TRBV5-4	TRBJ2-5	CASRHQTSGQETQYF	TGTGCCAGCAGGCACCAGACTAGCGGGCAAGAGACCCAGTACTTC
TRBD1	.	TRBV5-5	TRBJ2-2	CASSLNRGYAGELFF	TGTGCCAGCAGCTTAAACAGGGGCTATGCCGGGGAGCTGTTTTTT
.	.	TRBV11-3	TRBJ2-5	CASSSRDSSGGETQYF	TGTGCCAGCAGCTCCAGGGACTCATCCGGAGGAGAGACCCAGTACTTC
TRBD1	once	TRBV11-3	TRBJ2-3	CASSSRGHRTDTQYF	TGTGCCAGCAGCTCAAGGGGGCACCGCACAGATACGCAGTATTTT
.	.	TRBV27	TRBJ2-1	CASTRYREYNEQFF	TGTGCCAGCACCCGGTACAGGGAATACAATGAGCAGTTCTTC
.	.	TRBV15	TRBJ2-3	CATSRSSGTLAFKGTQYF	TGTGCCACCAGCAGATCCTCCGGCACCCTCGCTTTTAAGGGGACGCAGTATTTT
TRBD1	.	TRBV2	TRBJ2-7	CASREGQVEQYF	TGTGCCAGCAGGGAGGGACAGGTCGAGCAGTACTTC
TRBD1	few	TRBV18	TRBJ2-2	CASSPLGSGTGEGELFF	TGTGCCAGCTCACCACTCGGTTCCGGGACAGGGGAAGGGGAGCTGTTTTTT
.	.	TRBV19	TRBJ2-3	CASSPSERTQYF	TGTGCCAGTAGCCCTAGCGAGCGGACGCAGTATTTT
TRBD2	.	TRBV7-9	TRBJ2-3	CASSLVAGGHTDTQYF	TGTGCCAGCAGCTTAGTAGCGGGGGGTCACACAGATACGCAGTATTTT
.	once	TRBV6-5	TRBJ1-1	CASSPWGVTEAFF	TGTGCCAGCAGTCCTTGGGGGGTCACTGAAGCTTTCTTT
TRBD1	.	TRBV4-2	TRBJ1-1	CASSQPGTGGFQNTEAFF	TGTGCCAGCAGCCAACCCGGGACAGGGGGTTTTCAGAACACTGAAGCTTTCTTT
.	.	TRBV2	TRBJ1-1	CASSVLGNSGTEAFF	TGTGCCAGCAGTGTATTGGGAAATAGCGGCACTGAAGCTTTCTTT
.	.	TRBV12-3/TRBV12-4	TRBJ2-1	CASSLSRGDEQFF	TGTGCCAGCAGTTTATCCCGGGGAGATGAGCAGTTCTTC
.	.	TRBV9	TRBJ2-1	CASSLSTFDPRGSGQFF	TGTGCCAGCAGCCTCAGTACCTTTGACCCTCGGGGGTCTGGGCAGTTCTTC
.	.	TRBV3-1/TRBV3-2	TRBJ1-2	CASSQGGGQGIGYTF	TGTGCCAGCAGCCAAGGGGGCGGCCAGGGGATAGGCTACACCTTC
.	few	TRBV27	TRBJ2-7	CASMAGASYEQYF	TGTGCCAGCATGGCTGGGGCATCCTACGAGCAGTACTTC
TRBD1	.	TRBV19	TRBJ2-5	CATKRPGTGDETQYF	TGTGCCACCAAAAGGCCCGGGACAGGGGACGAGACCCAGTACTTC
.	.	TRBV9	TRBJ1-1	CASSVDQVWDTEAFF	TGTGCCAGCAGCGTAGACCAGGTATGGGACACTGAAGCTTTCTTT
.	.	TRBV12-3/TRBV12-4	TRBJ1-6	CASSYRVNSPLHF	TGTGCCAGCAGTTACAGGGTAAATTCACCCCTCCACTTT
.	once	TRBV29-1	TRBJ1-2	CITWGTEGGYTF	TGCATCACTTGGGGGACGGAGGGTGGCTACACCTTC